A single sample is the source of the 26 T cell receptor beta chains below, sequenced in a study of Graves' ophthalmopathy and Graves' hyperthyroidism. For repertoire sequencing, the TCR beta CDR3 regions were amplified from RNA transcripts. First-round RT-PCR relied on HTBI primers, and a second-round multiplex PCR came next. TCRdb processed the multiplex PCR reads anew with MiXCR; each CDR3 protein has one entry. The table shows 300,000 to 400,000 distinct CDR3 sequences, with 15% to 20% occurring only once. Sequenced material: peripheral blood. These receptors all come from an adult man with Graves' ophthalmopathy.

Many counts were recorded for this clonotype. The CDR3 region has the DNA TGTGCCAGCAGTGAACCCGTCCAGCGGGACACACCCAACGAGCAGTACTTC. This gives the protein CASSEPVQRDTPNEQYF. V is TRBV6-1 and J is TRBJ2-7, with D possibly matching TRBD2 (7 bases). Germline loops: CDR1 MNHNS, CDR2 SASEGT. CDR3 length: 17 residues. Trimming took 2 bases from V and 5 from J, leaving 22 bases between them.

This clonotype has ten or more counts. The V gene is TRBV6-2 or TRBV6-3, the J gene TRBJ2-7, with a tentative D call TRBD1 (6 bases). Germline V gene data show CDR1 as MNHEY and CDR2 as SVGEGT. This CDR3 is 15 amino acids long. Trimming removed 0 bases at V and 0 bases at J, with 9 bases between. The chain's CDR3 is CASSYSDSGSYEQYF. CDR3 bases: TGTGCCAGCAGTTACTCGGACAGCGGCTCCTACGAGCAGTACTTC.

This clonotype has a count of ten or more. The V and J genes are TRBV20-1 and TRBJ1-6, with TRBD1 matching 8 bases. V gave up 5 bases and J gave up 7 bases; unmatched junction bases: 4. The germline CDR1 and CDR2 sequences are DFQATT and SNEGSKA (reference sequence). CDR3 size: 13 residues. CDR3 nucleotides: TGCAGTGCTTCGGACAGGGCCAATTCACCCCTCCACTTT. It codes for CSASDRANSPLHF.

At least ten counts were recorded for this clonotype. The chain combines TRBV19 with TRBJ1-1, with D unclear. This CDR3 region has 14 residues. Germline V gene data show CDR1 as LNHDA and CDR2 as SQIVND (reference sequence). The V and J ends lost 5 bases and 0 bases respectively, with 10 bases between them. Written as DNA, the CDR3 is TGTGCCAGTAGTTGGGCGTGGATGAACACTGAAGCTTTCTTT. Its protein product is CASSWAWMNTEAFF.

In this sample, this clonotype turned up many times. CDR3 sequence reads: CASTQTGGSNYGYTF. The CDR3 DNA reads TGTGCCAGCACCCAGACGGGGGGCTCTAACTATGGCTACACCTTC. The chain links TRBV7-2 to TRBJ1-2; TRBD1 might be the D (6 bases). V was clipped by 7 bases and J by 0 bases, with 15 bases between them. Germline V gene sequence: CDR1 SGHTA, CDR2 FQGNSA. This CDR3 has 15 residues. The whole variable domain, filled in from reference TRBV7-2 and TRBJ1-2, reads GAGVSQSPSNKVTEKGKDVELRCDPISGHTALYWYRQSLGQGLEFLIYFQGNSAPDKSGLPSDRFSAERTGGSVSTLTIQRTQQEDSAVYLCASTQTGGSNYGYTFGSGTRLTVV.

This clonotype was counted at least ten times. V is TRBV7-6 and J is TRBJ2-7; D possibly corresponds to TRBD1 (6 bases). Germline V gene lookup returns CDR1 SGHVS and CDR2 FNYEAQ. The V gene lost 5 bases and the J gene lost 3 bases, with 11 bases spanning the gap. CDR3 size: 13 residues. The CDR3 nucleotides read TGTGCCAGCAGCCTGGGGGACAACTACGAGCAGTACTTC. It is translated as CASSLGDNYEQYF.

The chain links TRBV11-2 to TRBJ2-7; perhaps D is TRBD1 or TRBD2 (7 bases each). This CDR3 is built from 16 residues. Germline V gives CDR1 SGHAT, CDR2 FQNNGV. The CDR3 DNA is TGTGCTAACCAGGGGGGGCCCCAAGGGCTCTACTACGAGCAGTACTTC. The encoded protein is CANQGGPQGLYYEQYF.

The chain is built from TRBV13 and TRBJ2-7, with D hard to call. The CDR3 loop spans 15 amino acids. Germline assignment: CDR1 PRHDT and CDR2 FYEKMQ (reference sequence). V lost 6 bases and J lost 3, with 18 bases in between. Here the CDR3 DNA reads TGTGCCAGCAGTGACGGTCCCGGCGACAACTACGAGCAGTACTTC. This encodes CASSDGPGDNYEQYF. Supplemented by reference TRBV13 and TRBJ2-7, the full variable domain reads AAGVIQSPRHLIKEKRETATLKCYPIPRHDTVYWYQQGPGQDPQFLISFYEKMQSDKGSIPDRFSAQQFSDYHSELNMSSLELGDSALYFCASSDGPGDNYEQYFGPGTRLTVT.

This clonotype was observed at least ten times. The rearrangement links TRBV20-1 to TRBJ2-5, with TRBD2 matching 7 bases. CDR3 length: 15 residues. The germline V gene encodes CDR1 DFQATT and CDR2 SNEGSKA (reference sequence). Losses at the gene ends were 4 bases for V and 4 bases for J; bases not matched to a gene: 12. The CDR3 region is CSAIRGGSGGETQYF. The CDR3 coding sequence is TGCAGTGCTATAAGGGGCGGGAGTGGGGGAGAGACCCAGTACTTC.

This clonotype occurred many times. V gene TRBV20-1 combines with J gene TRBJ2-7, with D maybe TRBD1 (7 bases). CDR3 size: 12 residues. V dropped 7 bases and J dropped 5 bases, with 15 bases sitting between them. CDR1 DFQATT and CDR2 SNEGSKA come from the germline V gene (reference sequence). This CDR3 reads CSVNTGEDEQYF. The CDR3 nucleotides are TGCAGTGTCAACACAGGGGAGGACGAGCAGTACTTC.

The chain employs TRBV5-1 and TRBJ1-1, with D hard to call. Trimming removed 6 bases from V and 0 bases from J, with 9 bases in between. CDR1 and CDR2 (germline): SGHRS, YFSETQ. This CDR3 comprises 13 residues. As DNA, the CDR3 is TGCGCCAGCAAGAACGTTGTGAACACTGAAGCTTTCTTT. Its translation is CASKNVVNTEAFF.

This clonotype has ten or more counts. V gene TRBV12-3 or TRBV12-4 combines with J gene TRBJ2-5; 10 nucleotides line up with TRBD2. The CDR3 sequence is 14 residues long. J gave up 5 bases and V 0 bases, and 0 bases lay outside the gene matches. The CDR3 loop is CASSLAGLAETQYF. CDR3 DNA sequence: TGTGCCAGCAGTTTAGCGGGACTAGCGGAGACCCAGTACTTC.

This clonotype was picked up many times. This sequence joins TRBV20-1 and TRBJ2-7; 10 bases are a match to TRBD2. The trim removed 0 bases at V and 3 bases at J, leaving 5 bases unmatched. CDR1 DFQATT and CDR2 SNEGSKA come from the germline V gene (reference sequence). This CDR3 comprises 15 residues. CDR3 sequence: CSARDGSSGSYEQYF. The CDR3 coding sequence is TGCAGTGCTAGAGATGGCTCTAGCGGGAGCTACGAGCAGTACTTC.

This clonotype was seen repeatedly, ten times or more. The rearrangement joins TRBV7-3 to TRBJ2-5; 10 bases are a match to TRBD2. From germline, CDR1 is SGHTA and CDR2 FQGTGA. CDR3 length: 16 residues. The V and J ends lost 3 bases and 4 bases, in that order; junction bases with no gene match: 8. This CDR3 is CASSFGSGRLRETQYF. The CDR3 nucleotides read TGTGCCAGCAGCTTCGGTAGCGGGAGGTTGCGAGAGACCCAGTACTTC.

The chain carries TRBV7-9 and TRBJ1-6, with 9 bases lining up with TRBD1. The junction had 7 bases not matched to a gene; V was cut back by 4 bases and J by 0 bases. Germline V gene sequence: CDR1 SEHNR, CDR2 FQNEAQ (reference sequence). The CDR3 covers 18 residues. The CDR3 is CASSSRGTGSSYNSPLHF. The CDR3 region has the DNA TGTGCCAGCAGCTCGCGAGGGACAGGGAGCTCCTATAATTCACCCCTCCACTTT.

The table lists this clonotype with many counts. J is TRBJ2-7 and V is TRBV6-2 or TRBV6-3; D is uncertain. Trimming shortened V by 0 bases and J by 5 bases, and 8 bases separated the two germline ends. Germline V CDR1 and CDR2: MNHEY, SVGEGT. This CDR3 contains 13 residues. DNA of the CDR3: TGTGCCAGCAGTTACTCGAATGGCCACGAGCAGTACTTC. It yields the protein CASSYSNGHEQYF.

This clonotype has a count of ten or more. The rearrangement joins TRBV4-1 to TRBJ1-1; 8 bases are shared with TRBD1. The ends lost 4 bases at V and 1 base at J; junction bases unmatched: 5. The CDR3 has 15 residues. CDR1 and CDR2 from the germline V gene are MGHRA and YSYEKL. CDR3 in amino acids: CASSRQGASNTEAFF. The DNA of the CDR3 is TGCGCCAGCAGCCGTCAGGGGGCCTCGAACACTGAAGCTTTCTTT.

This clonotype occurred many times. V and J are TRBV25-1 and TRBJ2-4; 9 bases agree with TRBD2. Losses at the gene ends were 5 bases for V and 8 bases for J; bases not matched to a gene: 4. Germline V CDR1 and CDR2: MGHDK, SYGVNS. The CDR3 is made up of 13 amino acids. In DNA, the CDR3 is TGTGCCAGCAGTTCGGGACTAGCAGACATTCAGTACTTC. Translating it yields CASSSGLADIQYF.

This clonotype was counted many times. V gene TRBV7-9 combines with J gene TRBJ1-1; no firm D call. The germline gives CDR1 SEHNR, CDR2 FQNEAQ (reference sequence). V lost 1 base and J lost 1, with 7 bases in between. This CDR3 spans 14 amino acids. The CDR3 DNA reads as TGTGCCAGCAGCTTAGGACGAGAGAACACTGAAGCTTTCTTT. Protein: CASSLGRENTEAFF. The full variable domain, its missing parts supplied by reference TRBV7-9 and TRBJ1-1, is DTGVSQNPRHKITKRGQNVTFRCDPISEHNRLYWYRQTLGQGPEFLTYFQNEAQLEKSRLLSDRFSAERPKGSFSTLEIQRTEQGDSAMYLCASSLGRENTEAFFGQGTRLTVV.

This clonotype appeared many times. The V call is TRBV2, the J call TRBJ2-7, with TRBD1 matching 8 bases. Germline CDR1 SNHLY, CDR2 FYNNEI. The CDR3 sequence is 15 residues long. The V segment lost 7 bases and the J segment 2 bases; nucleotides outside the gene matches: 10. CDR3 sequence reads: CASTPAGQETYEQYF. The CDR3 DNA reads TGTGCCAGCACCCCGGCGGGACAGGAGACCTACGAGCAGTACTTC.

This sequence joins TRBV24-1 and TRBJ2-2; D not certain. V lost 8 bases and J lost 4, with 7 bases in between. Germline lookup yields CDR1 KGHDR and CDR2 SFDVKD. This CDR3 comprises 12 residues. The CDR3 region has the DNA TGTGCCACCACGACTCCCACCGGGGAGCTGTTTTTT. It encodes CATTTPTGELFF.

There are many counts of this clonotype. The chain joins TRBV2 to TRBJ1-2; D call uncertain. V lost 3 bases to trimming and J lost 4 bases, with 12 bases between them. Germline CDR1 reads SNHLY; CDR2 reads FYNNEI. CDR3 size: 14 residues. DNA of the CDR3: TGTGCCAGCAGTGATTTGGACGGAACCTATGGCTACACCTTC. It yields the protein CASSDLDGTYGYTF.

The sample holds many counts of this clonotype. The chain is built from TRBV30 and TRBJ2-5, with 7 bases that match TRBD1. V trimming: 0 bases; J trimming: 7 bases; junction bases outside the gene matches: 8. Per germline, CDR1 GTSNPN and CDR2 SVGIG (reference sequence). The CDR3 has 14 amino acids. The CDR3 nucleotides read TGTGCCTGGAGTGTAGGGACAGCGGTTGGGACCCAGTACTTC. Amino acid sequence: CAWSVGTAVGTQYF.

This clonotype occurred a few times. V and J are TRBV15 and TRBJ1-1; D not resolved. V was shortened by 0 bases and J by 8 bases, with 4 bases between the two germline ends. The CDR3 is 11 amino acids. CDR1 and CDR2 from the germline V gene are LNHNV and YYDKDF (reference sequence). The CDR3 DNA reads TGTGCCACCAGCAGAGATGGGGAAGCTTTCTTT. Protein: CATSRDGEAFF.

The chain couples TRBV28 to TRBJ2-5, with TRBD2 matching 7 bases. Germline CDR1 is MDHEN and CDR2 is SYDVKM. V shed 5 bases and J 2 bases; nucleotides not matched to a gene: 8. The CDR3 spans 15 residues. The CDR3, as DNA: TGTGCCAGCAGTGGCCACGGGACTATACAAGAGACCCAGTACTTC. Translated: CASSGHGTIQETQYF.

The sample holds many counts of this clonotype. The chain uses TRBV6-1 and TRBJ2-7; D is perhaps TRBD1 (6 bases). The V gene's germline CDR1 is MNHNS and CDR2 SASEGT. V gave up 2 bases and J gave up 1 base, with 9 bases separating them. The CDR3 extends over 14 amino acids. CDR3 bases: TGTGCCAGCAGTGAACTTGGGACATCCTACGAGCAGTACTTC. Protein: CASSELGTSYEQYF.